This T cell receptor (beta chain) stems from a study of T cell changes during pregnancy in multiple sclerosis (dated by TCRdb to about 2019). For the wider study: The study looked at changes in the T cell repertoire across pregnancy in women with multiple sclerosis.

As regards this clone: The specificity of this receptor is unknown. Qualities for individual bases were not recorded, and no much larger clone is one base off.

CDR1 SGHVS and CDR2 FNYEAQ were looked up in the germline V gene. Ends trimmed: V by 5 bases, J by 7 bases; bases unmatched to a gene: 8. Including cysteine and phenylalanine, the CDR3 has 14 amino acids. Just CDR3 DNA is preserved here, 42 bases in frame from base 1. Library creation used the immunoSEQ multiplex PCR assay. The table comes from immuneACCESS by way of TCRdb, which keeps in-frame sequences with V and J called. Part of the clones is missing from these tables; in studies checked, under half for an unresolved V gene and the rest for unknown reasons. This sample holds about 39,000 clones; 90% to 95% were observed only once. The top ten constitute 0.35% of the sample.

Sequencing used CD4+ T cells from peripheral blood mononuclear cells, obtained after pregnancy. This receptor was obtained from a female donor with multiple sclerosis, enrolled in a pregnancy study. The chain employs TRBV7-6 and TRBJ2-1; 7 middle bases align to TRBD2. CDR3 region: CASSPSGRKNEQFF. Read as DNA, the sequence is TGTGCCAGCAGCCCTAGCGGTAGAAAAAATGAGCAGTTCTTC.